Included here is one T cell receptor beta chain sequence, with context. The CDR3 covers 12 residues. Germline-derived CDR1 and CDR2 are SGHNT and YYREEE (reference sequence). The V and J ends lost 3 bases and 2 bases respectively, with 6 bases between them. The sample is drawn from a study of blood T cell repertoires in COVID-19. Study-wide context: Sample material is recorded as cDNA or gDNA derived from T cells, B-cell-depleted T cells, or PBMCs.

Generated by immunoSEQ multiplex PCR, the TCRdb table keeps only in-frame clones and is missing some. The repertoire consists of tens of thousands of clones, with 74% occurring once and the leading ten covering 28%. Specimen: peripheral blood. V usage is TRBV5-4 and J usage is TRBJ2-7, with D hard to call. The clonotype comes from a woman of 80 years or more with acute or convalescent COVID-19. CDR3 protein: CASSSPTYEQYF. Written as DNA, the CDR3 is TGTGCCAGCAGCTCTCCTACCTACGAGCAGTACTTC.